Listed here are 30 T cell receptor beta chains from one sample, sequenced in a study of blood T cells in healthy people across ages. The use of a sample-barcoded 5' primer and a J-beta primer mix characterized a second PCR of roughly 7 to 11 cycles. TCRdb re-called the 5' RACE reads with MiXCR, one entry per CDR3 protein. The sample lists about 970,000 distinct CDR3 sequences, about 51% occurring once. Material for sequencing was blood. The origin of the receptors is a woman aged 55-69 years in good health.

This chain links TRBV29-1 with TRBJ2-3; D might be TRBD1 (6 bases). V was clipped by 2 bases and J by 2 bases, with 23 bases between them. The germline V gene has CDR1 SQVTM and CDR2 ANQGSEA. CDR3 length equals 18 residues. The CDR3 loop reads CSVEPWTEDGTYTDTQYF. The CDR3 DNA reads as TGCAGCGTTGAACCGTGGACAGAAGACGGAACTTACACAGATACGCAGTATTTT.

This clonotype was recorded a few times. This chain connects TRBV29-1 to TRBJ2-3; no clear D. Germline values: CDR1 SQVTM, CDR2 ANQGSEA. Trimming cost V 5 bases and J 0 bases, with 15 bases left between them. The CDR3 runs 15 residues. CDR3 in DNA: TGCAGCGTTCGGTCCGGCTATACTAGCACAGATACGCAGTATTTT. Its protein is CSVRSGYTSTDTQYF.

V usage is TRBV6-2 or TRBV6-3 and J usage is TRBJ2-7; 9 positions match TRBD1. Germline assignment: CDR1 MNHEY and CDR2 SVGEGT. V shed 2 bases, J shed 4 bases, and the junction held 6 bases outside the gene matches. This CDR3 spans 15 amino acids. CDR3 sequence reads: CASSYPRTGVYEQYF. The CDR3 bases are TGTGCCAGCAGTTACCCCAGGACAGGGGTATACGAGCAGTACTTC.

The chain uses TRBV6-5 and TRBJ2-1, with TRBD2 matching over 14 bases. V dropped 4 bases and J dropped 8; count of bases not matched to a gene: 19. Germline assignment: CDR1 MNHEY and CDR2 SVGAGI. The CDR3 consists of 20 residues. The CDR3 region is CASSSTGLAGGEDYTDEQFF. The CDR3 DNA reads TGTGCCAGCAGTTCCACCGGACTAGCGGGAGGTGAAGACTATACGGATGAGCAGTTCTTC.

The chain links TRBV6-1 to TRBJ1-1, with D hard to call. Germline V CDR1 and CDR2: MNHNS, SASEGT. The CDR3 totals 16 residues. Trimming took off 2 bases at V and 0 bases at J, with 13 bases between the two ends. CDR3 loop: CASSELIGRMNTEAFF. For the CDR3, the DNA is TGTGCCAGCAGTGAATTAATCGGACGGATGAACACTGAAGCTTTCTTT.

The table lists this clonotype with a few counts. This chain uses TRBV29-1 with TRBJ2-4, with 10 bases aligning to TRBD1. With the DNA end fitting TRBJ2-7 better, the J assignment may be wrong. The CDR3 has 13 amino acids. Germline values: CDR1 SQVTM, CDR2 ANQGSEA. The DNA of the CDR3 is TGCAGCGCTAGGACAGGGGGGGTCTACGAGCAGTACTTC. Translated, it gives CSARTGGVYEQYF.

This clonotype was counted a few times. The chain links TRBV7-2 to TRBJ2-5; 7 positions match TRBD2. The junction had 7 bases not matched to a gene; V was cut back by 1 base and J by 2 bases. In germline, CDR1 is SGHTA, CDR2 FQGNSA. The CDR3 length is 16 residues. The chain's CDR3 is CASSLVRAGPQETQYF. CDR3 DNA: TGTGCCAGCAGCTTAGTCAGAGCGGGGCCACAAGAGACCCAGTACTTC. Combining the CDR3 with reference TRBV7-2 and TRBJ2-5 gives the whole variable domain GAGVSQSPSNKVTEKGKDVELRCDPISGHTALYWYRQSLGQGLEFLIYFQGNSAPDKSGLPSDRFSAERTGGSVSTLTIQRTQQEDSAVYLCASSLVRAGPQETQYFGPGTRLLVL.

The chain combines TRBV4-3 with TRBJ1-4; no firm D call. Between the trimmed V and J ends, which lost 4 bases and 0 bases, there was a span of 9 bases. The CDR3 runs to 15 residues. CDR1 and CDR2 (germline): LGHNA, YSLEER. The CDR3, as DNA: TGCGCCAGCAGCCTTAGACGGACAACTAATGAAAAACTGTTTTTT. Its translation: CASSLRRTTNEKLFF.

The sample holds one count of this clonotype. The chain recombines TRBV9 with TRBJ2-5, with a possible D match to TRBD2 (7 bases). The J call may be incorrect, as the DNA end agrees better with TRBJ2-7. CDR3 length equals 16 residues. Germline values: CDR1 SGDLS, CDR2 YYNGEE. CDR3 sequence (DNA): TGTGCCAGCAGCGTAGCCCGGGGGGCCTCTTCCTACGAGCAGTACTTC. This gives the protein CASSVARGASSYEQYF.

The CDR3: CASSPKGHSIAKNIQYF. CDR3 nucleotide sequence: TGTGCCAGCTCACCAAAGGGACACAGTATAGCCAAAAACATTCAGTACTTC. V gene TRBV18 combines with J gene TRBJ2-4; tentative D call: TRBD1 (6 bases). Looked up from germline, CDR1 is KGHSH and CDR2 is LQKENI. The CDR3 totals 17 residues. V lost 2 bases to trimming and J lost 0 bases, with 14 bases between them.

This clonotype has only a few counts. The genes are TRBV12-3 or TRBV12-4 and TRBJ2-3; 8 bases are a match to TRBD1. The CDR3 spans 15 residues. Unmatched junction bases numbered 6, after V lost 4 bases and J lost 3 bases. The CDR3 nucleotides read TGTGCCAGCAGTTCCCAGGGGGCTAAAACAGATACGCAGTATTTT. This translates into CASSSQGAKTDTQYF.

A few counts support this clonotype. The J gene is TRBJ2-5, the V gene TRBV5-5, with 7 positions matching TRBD1. This CDR3 has 14 residues. CDR1 and CDR2 from the germline V gene are SGHKS and YYEKEE (reference sequence). The V segment lost 0 bases and the J segment 11 bases; nucleotides outside the gene matches: 10. Here the CDR3 DNA reads TGTGCCAGCAGCTTGGTCGTGGCAGGGGGAAAGCAGTACTTC. Residues: CASSLVVAGGKQYF.

V and J are TRBV6-5 and TRBJ2-7, with D perhaps TRBD2 (5 bases). The V and J ends lost 0 bases and 6 bases respectively, with 12 bases between them. This CDR3 is 14 amino acids long. Germline CDR1 MNHEY, CDR2 SVGAGI. CDR3 nucleotide sequence: TGTGCCAGCAGTTACTCGACGGCTAGCAGCGAGCAGTACTTC. This encodes CASSYSTASSEQYF.

The chain joins TRBV7-3 to TRBJ2-5; D unresolved. The V gene lost 6 bases and the J gene lost 5 bases, with 16 bases spanning the gap. Germline loops: CDR1 SGHTA, CDR2 FQGTGA. The CDR3 totals 14 residues. DNA of the CDR3: TGTGCCAGCAGTCCCGCCCCAGCGCGTGAGACCCAGTACTTC. Its translation: CASSPAPARETQYF. The variable domain in full, with the rest retrieved from reference TRBV7-3 and TRBJ2-5, is GAGVSQTPSNKVTEKGKYVELRCDPISGHTALYWYRQSLGQGPEFLIYFQGTGAADDSGLPNDRFFAVRPEGSVSTLKIQRTERGDSAVYLCASSPAPARETQYFGPGTRLLVL.

The rearrangement links TRBV6-5 to TRBJ2-1; D is uncertain. The V and J ends lost 5 bases and 6 bases respectively, with 11 bases between them. Germline-derived CDR1 and CDR2 are MNHEY and SVGAGI. The CDR3 is 13 residues long. The CDR3 spells CASSPDPRNEQFF. DNA for the CDR3: TGTGCCAGCAGTCCAGACCCTCGCAATGAGCAGTTCTTC.

V gene TRBV20-1 combines with J gene TRBJ2-1; D is ambiguous. Germline V gives CDR1 DFQATT, CDR2 SNEGSKA (reference sequence). The CDR3 length is 11 residues. Trimming stripped 0 bases from V and 9 bases from J, with 6 bases between. CDR3: CSAREETEQFF. The CDR3 DNA sequence: TGCAGTGCTAGAGAAGAAACTGAGCAGTTCTTC.

The chain has TRBV20-1 and TRBJ1-1; no reliable D call. Per the germline V gene, CDR1 is DFQATT and CDR2 is SNEGSKA (reference sequence). The CDR3 length is 10 residues. Trimming removed 5 bases at V and 4 bases at J, with 5 bases between. CDR3 in DNA: TGCAGTGCTCGTGGCACTGAAGCTTTCTTT. Amino acid sequence: CSARGTEAFF.

As to this clonotype: One end of the junction varies from germline; a read error may be responsible. This chain connects TRBV7-9 to TRBJ2-1, with 7 bases matching TRBD2. Germline loops: CDR1 SEHNR, CDR2 FQNEAQ (reference sequence). The CDR3 has 13 amino acids. This CDR3 reads CAGSGTYYNEQFF. For the CDR3, the DNA is TGTGCCGGCAGCGGGACCTACTACAATGAGCAGTTCTTC.

This clonotype was counted many times. This CDR3 reads CASSQERGTYEQYF. The CDR3 DNA follows: TGCGCCAGCAGCCAAGAGCGGGGTACCTACGAGCAGTACTTC. The V call is TRBV4-1, the J call TRBJ2-7, with a possible D match to TRBD2 (6 bases). Trimming cost V 0 bases and J 2 bases, with 8 bases left between them. Germline CDR1 and CDR2: MGHRA and YSYEKL. The CDR3 has 14 residues.

V and J are TRBV20-1 and TRBJ2-1; 12 bases are a match to TRBD2. CDR3 size: 15 residues. Trimming took 3 bases from V and 9 from J; bases not matched to a gene: 9. Looked up from germline, CDR1 is DFQATT and CDR2 is SNEGSKA (reference sequence). CDR3 residues: CSASSPSGRAREQFF. CDR3 DNA: TGCAGTGCTAGTTCCCCTAGCGGGAGGGCCCGTGAGCAGTTCTTC.

With regard to this clonotype: The DNA is left out, because the CDR3 cannot be placed on it with certainty; the CDR3 is given as TCRdb lists it. V is TRBV4-3 and J is TRBJ2-7; whether TRBD1, the table's D call, matches the DNA was not checked. CDR1 LGHNA and CDR2 YSLEER come from the germline V gene. The CDR3 has 15 amino acids, counting both end residues. CDR3 residues: CASSQVGTGTYERYF.

This clonotype was observed many times. V usage is TRBV9 and J usage is TRBJ1-2, with D perhaps matching TRBD1 (5 bases). The germline gives CDR1 SGDLS, CDR2 YYNGEE. With 4 bases removed from V and 2 bases from J, the gap between germline ends came to 12 bases. The CDR3 has 14 amino acids. CDR3 in amino acids: CASSPHAGNYGYTF. The CDR3 DNA reads as TGTGCCAGCAGCCCCCATGCAGGGAACTATGGCTACACCTTC.

V usage is TRBV12-3 or TRBV12-4 and J usage is TRBJ2-3, with D maybe TRBD2 (5 bases). The ends were cut back, 2 bases at V and 1 base at J, with 10 bases in the middle. The CDR3 covers 15 residues. CDR3 region: CASSLTGYGTDTQYF. CDR3 nucleotides: TGTGCCAGCAGTTTAACGGGGTACGGCACAGATACGCAGTATTTT.

J is TRBJ2-3 and V is TRBV5-1; D possibly uses TRBD1 or TRBD2 (5 bases each). Trimming left V 1 base short and J 5 bases short, with 14 bases between. CDR1 and CDR2 (germline): SGHRS, YFSETQ. This CDR3 is built from 15 residues. The chain's CDR3 is CASSLPGDGLDTQYF. CDR3 DNA: TGCGCCAGCAGCTTGCCCGGGGACGGATTAGATACGCAGTATTTT.

This clonotype was detected only a few times. V usage is TRBV20-1 and J usage is TRBJ1-4, with D perhaps matching TRBD1 (5 bases). This CDR3 is 13 amino acids long. Germline CDR1 DFQATT, CDR2 SNEGSKA (reference sequence). Trimming shortened V by 5 bases and J by 3 bases, and 10 bases separated the two germline ends. CDR3 in DNA: TGCAGTGCTTACGAGGGACCTAATGAAAAACTGTTTTTT. Protein: CSAYEGPNEKLFF.

V and J are TRBV7-2 and TRBJ2-3; the match to TRBD2 covers 7 bases. The CDR3 is 12 residues long. The V and J ends lost 6 bases and 6 bases, in that order; junction bases with no gene match: 3. CDR1 is SGHTA, CDR2 FQGNSA, per germline. The CDR3 bases are TGTGCCAGCAGGAAACTAGCGGATACGCAGTATTTT. It specifies CASRKLADTQYF. The whole variable domain, remainder taken from reference TRBV7-2 and TRBJ2-3, is GAGVSQSPSNKVTEKGKDVELRCDPISGHTALYWYRQSLGQGLEFLIYFQGNSAPDKSGLPSDRFSAERTGGSVSTLTIQRTQQEDSAVYLCASRKLADTQYFGPGTRLTVL.

The chain's CDR3 is CASSLIGLSETQYF. The CDR3 DNA is TGTGCCAGCAGCTTAATTGGGTTGTCGGAGACCCAGTACTTC. The rearrangement links TRBV13 to TRBJ2-5; no definite D call. The CDR3 runs 14 residues. V was pared by 2 bases and J by 5 bases, with 12 bases between. The V gene's germline CDR1 is PRHDT and CDR2 FYEKMQ (reference sequence).

The chain recombines TRBV5-1 with TRBJ2-1; D remains ambiguous. Germline CDR1 SGHRS, CDR2 YFSETQ. Trimming cost V 1 base and J 7 bases, with 6 bases left between them. The CDR3 has 12 residues. The CDR3 nucleotides are TGCGCCAGCAGCTTGACACAGAATGAGCAGTTCTTC. This translates into CASSLTQNEQFF.

The gene calls are TRBV4-2 and TRBJ2-6, with 7 bases that match TRBD1. The CDR3 is 18 residues long. The trim removed 8 bases at V and 0 bases at J, leaving 13 bases unmatched. Germline CDR1 and CDR2: LGHNA and YNFKEQ. The DNA for the CDR3 is TGTGCCAGCGGCGACAGGGCCCCTTTTGGCTCTGGGGCCAACGTCCTGACTTTC. Its protein product is CASGDRAPFGSGANVLTF.

The CDR3 DNA reads TGCAGTGCTAGAGGTACAGGGGGCACAGATACGCAGTATTTT. Translated: CSARGTGGTDTQYF. The chain couples TRBV20-1 to TRBJ2-3; 7 bases fit TRBD1. The germline V gene encodes CDR1 DFQATT and CDR2 SNEGSKA (reference sequence). The CDR3 is 14 residues long. J was trimmed by 1 base and V by 1 base; bases with no gene match: 2.